Below, one T cell receptor beta chain is given with its context. This record belongs to a study of blood T cell repertoires in COVID-19. Original data processing: Reference gene primers were amplified, and this amplification served to estimate nucleated cell counts. Measured with immunoSEQ multiplex PCR; TCRdb has only the in-frame clones, and not every one. That table supplies the V and J calls and clone size; D and trimming were determined from the DNA. The sample shows a few hundred thousand clones, approximately 78% of them seen only once. V gave up 4 bases and J gave up 2 bases; unmatched junction bases: 7. Germline values: CDR1 MDHEN, CDR2 SYDVKM. The CDR3 spans 16 residues.

Sequenced sample: peripheral blood. The receptor's source is a woman aged 18-35 years with acute or convalescent COVID-19. The chain has TRBV28 and TRBJ1-4; 7 nucleotides align to TRBD1. The CDR3 nucleotides read TGTGCCAGCAGTTCGACAGGGCTAGTTACTAATGAAAAACTGTTTTTT. It specifies CASSSTGLVTNEKLFF.